A selection of T cell receptor beta chains follows, all from one sample in a study of shared clonotypes between healthy human individuals. The data were produced by immunoSEQ multiplex PCR, yet TCRdb's version contains in-frame clones alone and is incomplete. The sample shows 950,000 to 1,300,000 clones, under 80% of them seen only once. Sequences were obtained from memory CD4+ T cells sorted from blood. All receptors come from a man aged 18 to 29 in good health. The CDR3 runs from the conserved cysteine through the conserved F or W. A D gene is named only where the DNA matches it firmly. Clone size is shown for a subset of rows, as once, few, many or a class of expanded clone.

TRBV6-5	TRBJ2-7	-	TRBD1	TGTGCCAGCAGTTTACCCGGGACAGGGGAGCAGTACTTC	CASSLPGTGEQYF
TRBV7-3	TRBJ2-7	-	TRBD2	TGTGCCAGCAGCTCGCCCCTAGCGGGGGGGCCTTACTACGAGCAGTACTTC	CASSSPLAGGPYYEQYF
TRBV7-6	TRBJ2-7	once	TRBD2	TGTGCCAGCAGCTTGAGCGGGGTTGCCGCCTACGAGCAGTACTTC	CASSLSGVAAYEQYF
TRBV5-4	TRBJ1-2	once	-	TGTGCCAGCAGCTTGGCCTTCTGGGGACTTGCAAACTATGGCTACACCTTC	CASSLAFWGLANYGYTF
TRBV6-1	TRBJ1-1	-	-	TGTGCCAGTAAGGTGGGGGGCCGGGACACTGAAGCTTTCTTT	CASKVGGRDTEAFF
TRBV6-1	TRBJ2-7	-	TRBD1	TGTGCCAGCGACAGGGGGCGCGTCTACGAGCAGTACTTC	CASDRGRVYEQYF
TRBV11-3	TRBJ2-1	-	-	TGTGCCAGCAGCTTTGAGGGAGCGAACAATGAGCAGTTCTTC	CASSFEGANNEQFF
TRBV5-1	TRBJ2-5	-	-	TGCGCCAGCAGCTTGGAGGGGACAAAAGAGACCCAGTACTTC	CASSLEGTKETQYF
TRBV5-1	TRBJ2-7	-	-	TGCGCCAGCAGCTTGCAACCTTCCTCCTACGAGCAGTACTTC	CASSLQPSSYEQYF
TRBV14	TRBJ2-5	-	TRBD2	TGTGCCAGCAGCCAAGAACCGGGACTAGCGGGATGGGAGACCCAGTACTTC	CASSQEPGLAGWETQYF
TRBV27	TRBJ1-2	-	TRBD1	TGTGCCAGCAGTTTACGACAGGGAGCTGGCTACACCTTC	CASSLRQGAGYTF
TRBV5-1	TRBJ2-7	-	-	TGCGCCAGCAGCTGGGGGGACACCAACTACGAGCAGTACTTC	CASSWGDTNYEQYF
TRBV6-6	TRBJ1-1	-	TRBD1	TGTGCCAGCAGCCTACAGGGGGCTCCGCTGGGCACTGAAGCTTTCTTT	CASSLQGAPLGTEAFF
TRBV11-2	TRBJ2-2	-	-	TGTGCCAGCAGCTTAGATCCCGGTTCCGGGGAGCTGTTTTTT	CASSLDPGSGELFF
TRBV7-2	TRBJ1-2	-	-	TGTGCCAGCAGCCTAGCTGGGGCCTATGGCTACACCTTC	CASSLAGAYGYTF
TRBV10-3	TRBJ2-7	once	-	TGTGCCATCAGTGAGGAGGCAGGGTACGAGCAGTACTTC	CAISEEAGYEQYF
TRBV5-1	TRBJ1-1	-	-	TGCGCCAGCAGCTTGGGTCAGGGATTGGTGGAAACTGAAGCTTTCTTT	CASSLGQGLVETEAFF
TRBV7-7	TRBJ1-4	-	-	TGTGCTAGCAGCTTAGGAGTCGCTAATAATGAAAAACTGTTTTTT	CASSLGVANNEKLFF
TRBV19	TRBJ2-5	-	-	TGTGCCAGTAGTATAAGTTCCGGGACCCAGTACTTC	CASSISSGTQYF
TRBV7-2	TRBJ2-4	-	-	TGTGCCAGCAGCTTAGCATCGACGGGAATAGCCAAAAACATTCAGTACTTC	CASSLASTGIAKNIQYF
TRBV14	TRBJ2-3	-	TRBD2	TGTGCCAGCAGCCGAATAGCGGGGGCCACAGATACGCAGTATTTT	CASSRIAGATDTQYF
TRBV6-5	TRBJ2-5	-	-	TGTGCCAGGACCAGAGGAGGACTAACACAGTACTTC	CARTRGGLTQYF
TRBV7-2	TRBJ2-7	-	TRBD2	TGTGCCAGCAGCTCTTATAGCGGGTCCCTCTTCGAGCAGTACTTC	CASSSYSGSLFEQYF
TRBV9	TRBJ1-2	-	TRBD1	TGTGCCAGCAGCCCACAGGGGGCTTTTGGCTACACCTTC	CASSPQGAFGYTF
TRBV18	TRBJ1-1	-	TRBD1	TGTGCCAGCTCACTGGGACAGGGTAGTGAAGCTTTCTTT	CASSLGQGSEAFF
TRBV5-1	TRBJ2-1	-	TRBD2	TGCGCCAGCAGCTTGGTGGGGACTAACTACAATGAGCAGTTCTTC	CASSLVGTNYNEQFF
TRBV7-9	TRBJ1-1	-	-	TGTGCCAGCAGCTTGGAGGGCGTGGGCACTGAAGCTTTCTTT	CASSLEGVGTEAFF
TRBV10-3	TRBJ2-3	-	TRBD2	TGTGCCATCAGGGGGACTAGCGCAGCCCCCAACACAGATACGCAGTATTTT	CAIRGTSAAPNTDTQYF
TRBV7-9	TRBJ1-6	-	-	TGTGCCAGCAGCCCACGGCTTGAATCACCCCTCCACTTT	CASSPRLESPLHF
TRBV5-1	TRBJ1-4	-	TRBD1	TGCGCCAGCAGCCTAGGACAGGGACAAACTGAAAAACTGTTTTTT	CASSLGQGQTEKLFF
TRBV2	TRBJ1-2	-	-	TGTGCCAGCAGTGTTATGCAGGGAGCGGGCTACACCTTC	CASSVMQGAGYTF
TRBV27	TRBJ1-1	-	-	TGTGCTACAGGGTGGGGGAACACTGAAGCTTTCTTT	CATGWGNTEAFF
TRBV18	TRBJ2-3	once	-	TGTGCCAGCTCACCACCCTCCAGCCGCACAGATACGCAGTATTTT	CASSPPSSRTDTQYF
TRBV10-3	TRBJ2-2	-	-	TGTGCCATCAGTGACTCGGCGGTCCCGGGCTCCGGGGAGCTGTTTTTT	CAISDSAVPGSGELFF
TRBV5-4	TRBJ2-7	-	-	TGTGCCAGCAGTTTCGGTTGGGCCAGCTCCTACGAGCAGTACTTC	CASSFGWASSYEQYF
TRBV28	TRBJ2-5	-	-	TGTGCCAGCAGTTGGACGGTTGAGAGAGAGACCCAGTACTTC	CASSWTVERETQYF
TRBV11-2	TRBJ1-1	-	TRBD1	TGTGCCAGCAGCTCTGGACAGGGGAGCACTGAAGCTTTCTTT	CASSSGQGSTEAFF
TRBV7-9	TRBJ1-4	-	TRBD1	TGTGCCAGCAGCTGGGGGACAGGGAATTCAGTTAATGAAAAACTGTTTTTT	CASSWGTGNSVNEKLFF
TRBV6-6	TRBJ1-2	-	-	TGTGCCAGCAGTCAAGGTAGTGGCTATGGCTACACCTTC	CASSQGSGYGYTF
TRBV5-4	TRBJ2-1	-	TRBD1	TGTGCCAGCAGCTTGAACGGACAGGGCTACAATGAGCAGTTCTTC	CASSLNGQGYNEQFF